This TCR beta chain was recorded in a study of blood T cell repertoires in COVID-19. Study-level background: COVID-19 samples, acute and convalescent, were from the United States, Italy and Spain.

Original methodology: Amplified reference gene primers provided the basis for estimating nucleated cell counts. Sequencing used immunoSEQ multiplex PCR; TCRdb keeps in-frame clones, though not all of them. V and J calls and clone size are copied from that table; D and trimming were computed from the DNA. The sample has more than 90,000 clones, approximately 86% seen once. Per germline, CDR1 MNHEY and CDR2 SVGAGI. The CDR3 totals 12 residues. V lost 6 bases to trimming and J lost 8 bases; unmatched junction nucleotides: 6. Sequencing was performed on peripheral blood. The genes are TRBV6-5 and TRBJ1-2; TRBD1 agrees at 7 bases. The source is a middle-aged man with acute or convalescent COVID-19. The CDR3 sequence is CASRDRQGGYTF. The CDR3 DNA follows: TGTGCCAGCAGGGATAGACAGGGAGGCTACACCTTC.